A selection of T cell receptor beta chains follows, all from one sample in a study of cytomegalovirus exposure and HLA in healthy donors. TCRdb's copy holds only in-frame clones and misses some; the assay was immunoSEQ multiplex PCR. The data contain some 190,000 clones, around 81% of them seen just once; the ten biggest clones take up about 1.7%. Sequenced input: PBMCs. The receptors originated from a man aged 18 to 30 in good health and CMV-seronegative. CDR3s include the opening cysteine and the closing phenylalanine or tryptophan. The D gene is left open where the match is weak. Not every row has a clone size; where given, it reads once, few, many or a size class.

j_call v_call clone_size d_call cdr3_nt cdr3_aa
TRBJ2-7 TRBV25-1 - TRBD2 TGTGCCAGCAGTGAAATTACAACAGAGACTAGCGGCTCCTACGAGCAGTACTTC CASSEITTETSGSYEQYF
TRBJ1-3 TRBV19 - TRBD1 TGTGCCAGTAGTACTGTGACAGGGGACCGCTCTGGAAACACCATATATTTT CASSTVTGDRSGNTIYF
TRBJ2-3 TRBV7-3 - - TGTGCCAGCAGCCCCGGGTACTCCCTCACAGATACGCAGTATTTT CASSPGYSLTDTQYF
TRBJ1-2 TRBV30 - - TGTGCCTGGAGTGTTTCAGGGATGGGCGGCTACACCTTC CAWSVSGMGGYTF
TRBJ2-1 TRBV19 - - TGTGCCAGTACGGAGACAGACTACAATGAGCAGTTCTTC CASTETDYNEQFF
TRBJ1-2 TRBV23-1 - - TGCGCCAGCAGCCCACCATGGGACTGGGTTTATACCTTC CASSPPWDWVYTF
TRBJ2-7 TRBV7-9 - - TGTTCCAGCAGCTTACTCAGGGCAGGGCCTTCCTACGAGCAGTACTTC CSSSLLRAGPSYEQYF
TRBJ1-2 TRBV29-1 - - TGCAGCGTTGACCCTATGGGGGCTCGGAATGGCTACACCTTC CSVDPMGARNGYTF
TRBJ2-7 TRBV7-9 - - TGTGCCAGCAGGACAATTCAGGCCTACGAGCAGTACTTC CASRTIQAYEQYF
TRBJ2-7 TRBV6-5 - - TGTGCCAGCAGTTACTCGGGTAGCGTAATCTACGAGCAGTACTTC CASSYSGSVIYEQYF
TRBJ2-2 TRBV9 - TRBD1 TGTGCCAGCAGCCCTCGGCGACAGGGGGGGTTCACCGGGGAGCTGTTTTTT CASSPRRQGGFTGELFF
TRBJ1-3 TRBV10-3 few - TGTGCCACCCGGACAGAGTCTGGAAACACCATATATTTT CATRTESGNTIYF
TRBJ1-3 TRBV14 - - TGTGCCAGCAGCCAAGGTGAGGCTGGAAACACCATATATTTT CASSQGEAGNTIYF
TRBJ2-3 TRBV5-6 - TRBD1 TGTGCCAGCAACCTCGGACAGGGATGGTCAGATACGCAGTATTTT CASNLGQGWSDTQYF
TRBJ2-5 TRBV6-5 - TRBD1 TGTGCCAGCAGTTCCTGGACAGGGGTTGAGACCCAGTACTTC CASSSWTGVETQYF
TRBJ2-7 TRBV5-6 - TRBD2 TGTGCCAGCAGCTACACCGGGACTAAGTACGAGCAGTACTTC CASSYTGTKYEQYF
TRBJ2-1 TRBV5-8 - TRBD1 TGTGCCAGCAGCCCCCGGACCGGGACAGGGCCCGACAATGAGCAGTTCTTC CASSPRTGTGPDNEQFF
TRBJ2-7 TRBV5-1 once - TGCGCCAGCATGGGGAGCTACGAGCAGTACTTC CASMGSYEQYF
TRBJ1-6 TRBV5-5 once - TGTGCCAGCAGCTCCAAAGGGGGGGATTTCGAAATTTCACCCCTCCACTTT CASSSKGGDFEISPLHF
TRBJ2-7 TRBV7-2 - TRBD1 TGTGCCAGCAGCTTAGGCTCCTCGGGACAGGGGTCCTACGAGCAGTACTTC CASSLGSSGQGSYEQYF
TRBJ2-2 TRBV7-2 - TRBD1 TGTGCCAGCAGCTTCGGGCGGACAGGGGCGAACACCGGGGAGCTGTTTTTT CASSFGRTGANTGELFF
TRBJ1-1 TRBV7-2 - - TGTGCCAGCAGCTACCATGGGGGGATGAACACTGAAGCTTTCTTT CASSYHGGMNTEAFF
TRBJ1-1 TRBV2 - - TGTGCCAGCTCGGGGTACGCTGAAGCTTTCTTT CASSGYAEAFF
TRBJ1-2 TRBV27 few - TGTGCCAGCAGTTTTGGGCCAGAGTCGTATGGCTACACCTTC CASSFGPESYGYTF
TRBJ2-5 TRBV4-1 few TRBD2 TGCGCCAGCAGCCAAGTAGCCAAGCGGGGGGGCGGGGAGACCCAGTACTTC CASSQVAKRGGGETQYF
TRBJ2-7 TRBV28 - - TGTGCCAGCAGTTTAACTACAATCTACGAGCAGTACTTC CASSLTTIYEQYF
TRBJ2-7 TRBV30 - - TGTGCGATAGGGGGGGTCTCCTACGAGCAGTACTTC CAIGGVSYEQYF
TRBJ2-3 TRBV9 - TRBD1 TGTGCCAGCAGCGGTTCCGGGACAGGGTCAGATACGCAGTATTTT CASSGSGTGSDTQYF
TRBJ1-2 TRBV7-3 few - TGTGCCAGCAGCCCGGAAGGGGCCTATGGCTACACCTTC CASSPEGAYGYTF
TRBJ2-1 TRBV7-9 - TRBD2 TGTGCCAGCAGCTCTAGCGGGGGGGCCCTATCCGAGCAGTTCTTC CASSSSGGALSEQFF
TRBJ1-6 TRBV7-2 - - TGTGCCAGCAGCTTAGTCCCGGAGAGCTCCTATAATTCACCCCTCCACTTT CASSLVPESSYNSPLHF
TRBJ1-3 TRBV4-1 - - TGCGCCAGCAGCCAAATTCATACGGGGGACTCTGGAAACACCATATATTTT CASSQIHTGDSGNTIYF
TRBJ1-3 TRBV5-1 - TRBD1 TGCGCCAGCAGCTCCGGACAGGCCTCTGGAAACACCATATATTTT CASSSGQASGNTIYF
TRBJ1-2 TRBV7-2 once - TGTGCCAGCAGCTTCCCCCCAGAAAACTATGGCTACACCTTC CASSFPPENYGYTF
TRBJ1-5 TRBV28 - - TGTGCCAGCAGCTGGACTAGAAGGCCCCTGGGAAATCAGCCCCAGCATTTT CASSWTRRPLGNQPQHF
TRBJ2-7 TRBV28 - TRBD1 TGTGCCAGCGGCGACAGGGTAGTCTCCTACGAGCAGTACTTC CASGDRVVSYEQYF
TRBJ2-5 TRBV25-1 - - TGTGCCAGCAGTGCCTGGACAGCCGTCGCCTGGGAGACCCAGTACTTC CASSAWTAVAWETQYF
TRBJ2-1 TRBV19 - - TGTGCCAGTAGTATAGATATGGCTCAGTTCTTC CASSIDMAQFF
TRBJ1-2 TRBV2 - TRBD1 TGTGCCAGCAGTGAAGCGGGCAGGGGGCGCGGCTACACCTTC CASSEAGRGRGYTF
TRBJ2-5 TRBV2 - TRBD1 TGTGCCAGCAGGGTTACAGGGGGAAGAGAGACCCAGTACTTC CASRVTGGRETQYF
TRBJ1-4 TRBV20-1 - - TGCAGTGCTAGAGCAAATGAAAAACTGTTTTTT CSARANEKLFF